This note documents a single T cell receptor beta chain sequence. PCR was performed using 60 Vbeta and 13 Jbeta primers. Measured with immunoSEQ multiplex PCR; TCRdb has only the in-frame clones, and not every one. The sample yields under 150,000 clones, roughly 65% seen once. This specimen comes from a study of cytomegalovirus exposure and HLA in healthy donors. Germline CDR1 and CDR2: LNHDA and SQIVND (reference sequence). This CDR3 contains 15 residues. Germline trimming cut 4 bases from V and 2 bases from J; bases unmatched to any gene: 6. The clonotype originates from a man in his forties in good health and CMV-seropositive. The chain couples TRBV19 to TRBJ2-7; 9 nucleotides agree with TRBD1. Input material: PBMCs. DNA for the CDR3: TGTGCCAGTAGTACCCAGCGGGACAGGGCCTACGAGCAGTACTTC. Translated, it gives CASSTQRDRAYEQYF.